Here is one T cell receptor beta chain with its context. Its binding antigen is unknown. The junction and the germline gene differ at one end; a read error may be behind it. This sample was taken from a study of T cells in Graves' hyperthyroidism and ophthalmopathy (dated by TCRdb to about 2019). Regarding the complete study: To identify TCR V-J signatures that set the groups apart, the researchers used a discovery cohort of roughly 100 patients, made up of under 45 with Graves' ophthalmopathy and about 59 with stable Graves' hyperthyroidism. An independent validation cohort of fewer than 20 hyperthyroidism patients and approximately 17 patients who later progressed to ophthalmopathy tested prospective prediction of ophthalmopathy. The roughly 100 discovery patients were divided at random into training and test sets in a 7:3 ratio. In over five Graves' hyperthyroidism patients, the study also compared T-cell repertoires from thyroid tissue with T-cell repertoires from blood. After sampling, hyperthyroidism patients received methimazole starting at 30 mg daily, and ophthalmopathy patients received high-dose intravenous methylprednisolone. The paper describes TCR Vbeta CDR3 sequencing of 140 or so peripheral blood samples, made up of fewer than 50 ophthalmopathy patients, 70 to 75 hyperthyroidism patients and roughly 17 progressor patients.

The full study reports these points: Sample size was not statistically predetermined, and blinding of investigators to group allocation was not performed. In validation, the model predicted progression to ophthalmopathy with approximately 69% sensitivity and 72.22% specificity, a median of 6.5 months before onset. In cross-validation, a model built on a 13 V-J signature told ophthalmopathy apart from stable hyperthyroidism with about 90% sensitivity and around 84% specificity, and in testing the same model reached 80%/75%. Most expanded thyroid clonotypes (frequency above 0.001) were also detected in blood, suggesting blood repertoires may reflect thyroid immune responses.

Reading from cysteine to phenylalanine, the CDR3 counts 11 amino acids. Only the CDR3 region is kept as DNA, spanning 33 bases read in frame from base 1. CDR1 and CDR2 (SGDLS, YYNGEE) derive from the germline V gene. TCR beta CDR3 regions were amplified from RNA transcripts. The first round of RT-PCR for the TCR CDR3 was performed with the HTBI primer set and the Qiagen OneStep RT-PCR kit. The libraries were constructed in a second round of multiplex PCR and then size-selected and purified. Paired-end sequencing of the libraries was performed with 100 bp reads on an Illumina HiSeq2000. Under the source paper's analysis protocol: SOAPnuke was used to process the raw data, removing reads that contained adapters or uncalled bases, had a mean Phred below 15, or lacked an exact match to the constant primer or identifier. COPE v1.2.5 was used to merge high-quality paired reads, and clonotypes were defined as unique nucleotide sequences. MiTCR v1.1 was used to align the clonotypes against IMGT TRBV, TRBD and TRBJ reference segments. The analysis included only V-J combinations with a frequency above 0.0001, which together covered roughly 99% of the repertoires. The TCS score was defined as the ratio of F50 (clonal expansion) to E x V (chaos), calculated using BLOSUM62-based TCRdist between CDR3 peptides within each V-J. Welch's t-statistics and random forest reduced roughly 530 V-J features to 13, which were used in a naive Bayes classifier (R e1071). The similarity between thyroid and blood repertoires was quantified using the Morisita-Horn index. TCRdb took the public reads, trimmed them with fastp at Q25, ran MiXCR for clone calling and kept in-frame beta chains. All rows with the same CDR3 protein become a single entry with the most common DNA and genes. These V and J calls derive from TCRdb rather than the authors' analysis. The sample table contains 530,000 or so distinct CDR3 sequences; only one count was recorded for 40% to 55% of them. The top ten clonotypes cover roughly 8.2% of the sample.

Graves' hyperthyroidism was defined as stable when no progression to ophthalmopathy occurred over 18 months of follow-up. Hyperthyroidism patients were aged 18 to 65 years and newly diagnosed, with disease duration of less than 2 months. Any patient with an uncontrolled infection, another autoimmune disease, pregnancy or lactation was excluded. Diagnoses were based on clinical symptoms, serum thyroxine and TRAb, thyroid ultrasound and orbital computed tomography. Total RNA was extracted with Trizol reagent, and quality was checked on an Agilent 2100 Bioanalyzer. The clonotype was recovered from a woman in her late teens or twenties with Graves' hyperthyroidism. Rearrangement joined TRBV9 to TRBJ2-1; the D gene lacks a confident call. Sequencing was done on a sample of peripheral blood or thyroid tissue (not recorded which). At the DNA level, the sequence is TGTGCCGGCAGCCTCAACGATGAGCAGTTCTTC. Translated, this gives CAGSLNDEQFF.